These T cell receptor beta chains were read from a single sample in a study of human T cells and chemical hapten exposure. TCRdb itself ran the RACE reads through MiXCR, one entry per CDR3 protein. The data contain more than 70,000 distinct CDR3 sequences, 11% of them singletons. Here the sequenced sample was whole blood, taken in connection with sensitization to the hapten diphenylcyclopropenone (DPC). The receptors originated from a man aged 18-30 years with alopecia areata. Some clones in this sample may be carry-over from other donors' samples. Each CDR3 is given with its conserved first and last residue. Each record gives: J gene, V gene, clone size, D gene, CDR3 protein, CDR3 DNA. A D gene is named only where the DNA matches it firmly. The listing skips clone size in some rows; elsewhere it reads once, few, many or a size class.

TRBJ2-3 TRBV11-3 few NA CASSLAGSGTQYF TGTGCCAGCAGCTTAGCAGGGTCAGGTACGCAGTATTTT
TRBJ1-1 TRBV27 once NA CACAQGRDTEAFF TGTGCTTGTGCCCAGGGCAGGGATACTGAAGCTTTCTTT
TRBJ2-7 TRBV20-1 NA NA CSASAGTGGSPYEQYF TGCAGTGCTAGCGCTGGGACTGGGGGCTCCCCCTACGAGCAGTACTTC
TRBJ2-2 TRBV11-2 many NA CASSSWDFSNTGELFF TGTGCCAGCAGCTCGTGGGACTTTTCGAACACCGGGGAGCTGTTTTTT
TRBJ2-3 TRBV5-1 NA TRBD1 CASTLQGPDTQYF TGCGCCAGCACCCTACAGGGGCCAGATACGCAGTATTTT
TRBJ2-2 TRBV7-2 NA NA CASSLDKRTGELFF TGTGCCAGCAGCTTAGATAAGCGGACCGGGGAGCTGTTTTTT
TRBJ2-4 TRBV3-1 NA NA CASSARQRAKNIQYF TGTGCCAGCAGCGCACGACAGCGAGCCAAAAACATTCAGTACTTC
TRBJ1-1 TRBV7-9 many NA CASSLSSGVEAFF TGTGCCAGCAGCTTAAGTTCAGGGGTTGAAGCTTTCTTT
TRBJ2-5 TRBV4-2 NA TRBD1 CASSQNRGNMETQYF TGTGCCAGCAGCCAGAACAGGGGTAACATGGAGACCCAGTACTTC
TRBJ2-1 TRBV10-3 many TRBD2 CAIVAGTSGGRSYNEQFF TGTGCCATCGTAGCCGGGACTAGCGGGGGGCGGTCCTACAATGAGCAGTTCTTC
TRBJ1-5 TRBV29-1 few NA CSVELAPRDENQPQHF TGCAGCGTTGAGCTAGCCCCTCGAGACGAGAATCAGCCCCAGCATTTT
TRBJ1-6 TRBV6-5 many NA CASSQAESASPLHF TGTGCCAGCAGTCAGGCGGAGTCCGCTTCACCCCTCCACTTT
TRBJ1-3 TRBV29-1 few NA CSGSGQGNTIYF TGCAGCGGAAGTGGGCAAGGAAACACCATATATTTT
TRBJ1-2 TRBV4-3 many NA CASSQARVYGYTF TGCGCCAGCAGCCAAGCCCGAGTCTATGGCTACACCTTC
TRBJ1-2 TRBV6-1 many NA CASSEFLWGDYGYTF TGTGCCAGCAGTGAATTTCTGTGGGGTGACTATGGCTACACCTTC
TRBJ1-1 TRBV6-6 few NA CASRAQFTEAFF TGTGCCAGCAGGGCACAGTTCACTGAAGCTTTCTTT
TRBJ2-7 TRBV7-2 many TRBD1 CASSPSGTGLYEQYF TGTGCCAGCAGCCCGTCCGGGACAGGTCTATACGAGCAGTACTTC
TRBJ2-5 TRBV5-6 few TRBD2 CASSFGRGETQYF TGTGCCAGCAGCTTCGGGAGGGGAGAGACCCAGTACTTC
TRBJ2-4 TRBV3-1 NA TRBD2 CASSPTAGGSNIQYF TGTGCCAGCAGCCCAACGGCGGGGGGTTCAAACATTCAGTACTTC
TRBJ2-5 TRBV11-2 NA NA CASRFKGEETQYF TGTGCCAGCAGATTCAAGGGGGAAGAGACCCAGTACTTC
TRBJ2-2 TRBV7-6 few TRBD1 CASSPTTGLNTGELFF TGTGCCAGCAGCCCGACGACAGGGCTGAACACCGGGGAGCTGTTTTTT
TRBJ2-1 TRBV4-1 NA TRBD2 CASSQGLAGLSSYNEQFF TGCGCCAGCAGCCAAGGGCTAGCGGGGCTGAGCTCCTACAATGAGCAGTTCTTC
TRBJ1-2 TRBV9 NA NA CASSVGNWPNYGYTF TGTGCCAGCAGCGTAGGAAACTGGCCTAACTATGGCTACACCTTC
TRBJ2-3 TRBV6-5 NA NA CASRSGFRTDTQYF TGTGCCAGCAGAAGCGGGTTCCGCACGGATACGCAGTATTTT
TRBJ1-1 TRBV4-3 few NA CASSQDTRNTEAFF TGCGCCAGCAGCCAAGACACCAGAAACACTGAAGCTTTCTTT
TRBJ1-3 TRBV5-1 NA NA CASSLRQNSGNTIYF TGCGCCAGCAGCTTGAGACAGAACTCTGGAAACACCATATATTTT